The present entry profiles one TCR beta chain with its context. The antigen it binds to is not known. No much larger clone exists at a distance of one base, and base qualities are not known. Compared with germline, V lacks 1 base and J lacks 4 bases; bases without a gene match: 0. The germline V gene gives CDR1 as SGHTA and CDR2 as FQGTGA. The CDR3 sequence holds 14 residues, the cysteine and phenylalanine included. Here the CDR3 DNA is all that survives: 42 bases in frame from base 1. This entry is derived from a study of graft-versus-host responses after intestinal transplantation (dated by TCRdb to the early 2020s). Study-wide context: The transplants that recipients got were multivisceral, liver-intestinal, or isolated intestinal. Alloreactive clones were identified by sequencing pre-transplant mixed lymphocyte reaction products and comparing these products with unstimulated pre-transplant donor and recipient T cells. Donor T cell macrochimerism was defined as a peak of at least 4% donor T cells among recipient peripheral blood mononuclear cells. Instead of going to the commercial service, samples from a few later patients were sequenced in-house on an Illumina MiSeq and processed with MiXCR. The cohort enrolled 24 intestinal transplant recipients, one of whom was a retransplant, and a few patients without pretransplant specimens were excluded. After intestinal transplantation, graft-versus-host and host-versus-graft alloreactive T cell clones in the graft, circulation and bone marrow were tracked using bulk TCR-beta CDR3 sequencing. All recipients received anti-thymocyte globulin induction followed by maintenance tacrolimus and steroids for approximately 3 years. Study-wide conclusions, independent of this receptor: The relatively low number and heterogeneity of intestinal transplant patients limited the conclusions. GvH clones turned up in recipient bone marrow, with some appearing earlier in ileal mucosa or blood, a pattern consistent with an intestinal mucosal origin. Patients with donor T cell macrochimerism had high GvH to HvG T cell clonal ratios in their allografts. Early after transplant, declines in HvG clones were associated with peak levels of circulating GvH clones.

The time point label corresponds to: cells obtained before transplantation from donor or recipient. CD3+CD4+ and CD3+CD8+ populations were FACS-sorted from unstimulated pre-transplant donor and recipient cells taken from spleen or lymph nodes. The library was produced with the immunoSEQ multiplex PCR assay. For most patients, genomic DNA was isolated with the Qiagen DNeasy Blood and Tissue Kit and shipped frozen to Adaptive Biotechnologies for TCR sequencing. High-throughput TCR-beta CDR3 sequencing of genomic DNA from most patients was performed by Adaptive Biotechnologies. On the authors' methods: TCR sequencing data for approximately 19 patients were retrieved from Adaptive's ImmunoSEQ software; a few other patients were processed with MiXCR and VDJtools. CD4 versus CD8 sorting errors were corrected by removing sequences found in both subsets at a frequency ratio below 5:1. Because the origin of CDR3 nucleotide sequences shared between donor and recipient could not be assigned, those sequences were removed. At least 2-fold expansion over unstimulated cells and a minimum CFSE-low frequency of 0.002% (template counts) or 0.001% (read counts) were required for clones to be classified as alloreactive. Mappable clones were those detected in sequenced pre-transplant spleen, lymph node, or MLR CFSE-low populations of the donor or recipient. The cumulative frequency of alloreactive clones was calculated as a percentage of all sequences, weighted by copy number. Held by TCRdb, this immuneACCESS table contains in-frame sequences only and omits some clones. Under half of the omission traces to an unresolved V gene where checked; the cause of the rest is unknown. From that table come the V and J calls and clone size; the DNA was used to work out D and trimming. Across this sample there are 35,000 to 45,000 clones, with more than 90% seen only once. The ten largest account for more than 0.2% of the sample.

The rearrangement joined TRBV7-3 to TRBJ2-3, with TRBD2 identical over 9 junction bases. The receptor's source is a human donor who was the organ donor for an intestinal transplant. Sequenced here: unstimulated CD8+ T cells sorted from spleen or lymph node cells, sampled before transplant. Read as DNA, the sequence is TGTGCCAGCAGCTTAAGCGGGGGGGCAGATACGCAGTATTTT. Its product reads: CASSLSGGADTQYF.